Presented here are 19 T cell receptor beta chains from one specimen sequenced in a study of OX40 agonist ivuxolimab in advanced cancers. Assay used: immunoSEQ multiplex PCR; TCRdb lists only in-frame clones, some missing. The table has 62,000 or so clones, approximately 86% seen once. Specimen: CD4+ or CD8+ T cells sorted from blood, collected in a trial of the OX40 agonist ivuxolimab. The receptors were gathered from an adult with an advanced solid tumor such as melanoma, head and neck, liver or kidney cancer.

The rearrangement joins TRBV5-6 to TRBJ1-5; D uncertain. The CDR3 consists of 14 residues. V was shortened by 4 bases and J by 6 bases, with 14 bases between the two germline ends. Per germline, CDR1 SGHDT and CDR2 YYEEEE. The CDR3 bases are TGTGCCAGCAGCATGGACCCCATGGGTCAGCCCCAGCATTTT. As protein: CASSMDPMGQPQHF.

CDR3 DNA: TGTGCCAGCAGCTTGGGGCCAGGGTATAGCAATCAGCCCCAGCATTTT. This gives the protein CASSLGPGYSNQPQHF. The chain has TRBV5-6 and TRBJ1-5; D may be TRBD1 (5 bases). With 0 bases removed from V and 0 bases from J, the gap between germline ends came to 10 bases. Germline CDR1 SGHDT, CDR2 YYEEEE. The CDR3 is made up of 16 amino acids.

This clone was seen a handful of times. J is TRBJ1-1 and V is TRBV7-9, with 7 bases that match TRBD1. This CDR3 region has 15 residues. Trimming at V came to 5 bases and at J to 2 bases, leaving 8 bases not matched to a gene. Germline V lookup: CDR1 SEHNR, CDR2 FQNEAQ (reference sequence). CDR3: CASSIRRTGNTEAFF. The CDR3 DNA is TGTGCCAGCAGCATACGAAGGACAGGCAACACTGAAGCTTTCTTT.

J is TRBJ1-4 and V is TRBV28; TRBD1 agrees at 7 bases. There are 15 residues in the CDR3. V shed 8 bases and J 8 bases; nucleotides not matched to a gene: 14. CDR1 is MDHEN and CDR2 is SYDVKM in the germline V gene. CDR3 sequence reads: CASGGTAFRWEKLFF. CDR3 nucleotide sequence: TGTGCCAGCGGTGGGACAGCCTTTCGATGGGAAAAACTGTTTTTT. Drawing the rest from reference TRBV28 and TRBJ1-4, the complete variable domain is DVKVTQSSRYLVKRTGEKVFLECVQDMDHENMFWYRQDPGLGLRLIYFSYDVKMKEKGDIPEGYSVSREKKERFSLILESASTNQTSMYLCASGGTAFRWEKLFFGSGTQLSVL.

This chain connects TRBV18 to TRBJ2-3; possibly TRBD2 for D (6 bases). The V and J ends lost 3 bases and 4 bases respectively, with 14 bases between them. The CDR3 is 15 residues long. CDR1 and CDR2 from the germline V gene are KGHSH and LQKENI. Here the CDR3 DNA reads TGTGCCAGCTCACCCCAGGGAATAGCGGCAGATACGCAGTATTTT. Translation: CASSPQGIAADTQYF.

The CDR3 DNA follows: TGTGCCAGCAGCTTAGCAGACTATGGCTACACCTTC. Amino acid sequence: CASSLADYGYTF. The rearrangement joins TRBV7-2 to TRBJ1-2; D is uncertain. The CDR3 sequence is 12 residues long. CDR1 and CDR2 from the germline V gene are SGHTA and FQGNSA. The V gene lost 0 bases and the J gene lost 3 bases, with 2 bases spanning the gap. Variable domain in full (rest from reference TRBV7-2 and TRBJ1-2): GAGVSQSPSNKVTEKGKDVELRCDPISGHTALYWYRQSLGQGLEFLIYFQGNSAPDKSGLPSDRFSAERTGGSVSTLTIQRTQQEDSAVYLCASSLADYGYTFGSGTRLTVV.

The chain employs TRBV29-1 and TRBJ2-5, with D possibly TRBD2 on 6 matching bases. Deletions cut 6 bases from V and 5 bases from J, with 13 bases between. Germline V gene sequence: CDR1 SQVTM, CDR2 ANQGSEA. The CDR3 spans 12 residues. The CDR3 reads CSVGLPGETQYF. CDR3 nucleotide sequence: TGCAGCGTCGGACTACCGGGGGAGACCCAGTACTTC.

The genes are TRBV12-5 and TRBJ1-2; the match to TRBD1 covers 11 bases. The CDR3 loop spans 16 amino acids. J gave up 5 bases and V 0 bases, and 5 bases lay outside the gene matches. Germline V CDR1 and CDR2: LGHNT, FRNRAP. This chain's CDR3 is CASGLVLDRGLYGYTF. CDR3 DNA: TGTGCTAGTGGTTTGGTACTGGACAGGGGGCTTTATGGCTACACCTTC.

In DNA, the CDR3 is TGTGCCAGCAGCTTGGGAGGACAGGGGATACACAATGAGCAGTTCTTC. Translation: CASSLGGQGIHNEQFF. The chain uses TRBV5-4 and TRBJ2-1; 9 nucleotides line up with TRBD1. CDR1 and CDR2 from the germline V gene are SGHNT and YYREEE (reference sequence). After removal of 0 bases from V and 5 bases from J, the junction contained 6 bases not matched to a gene. This CDR3 region has 16 residues.

The CDR3 nucleotides are TGTGCCAGCAGCTTAGGGTCAGATACGCAGTATTTT. It translates to CASSLGSDTQYF. The chain has TRBV11-3 and TRBJ2-3; D is unresolved. Looked up from germline, CDR1 is SGHNT and CDR2 is YENEEA. V lost 1 base and J lost 4, with 3 bases in between. There are 12 residues in the CDR3.

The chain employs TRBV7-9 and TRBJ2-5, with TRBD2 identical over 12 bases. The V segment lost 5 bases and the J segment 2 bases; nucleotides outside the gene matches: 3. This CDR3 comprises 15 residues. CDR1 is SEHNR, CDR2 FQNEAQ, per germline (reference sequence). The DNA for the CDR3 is TGTGCCAGCAGCCTCGGGACTAGCGGGCAAGAGACCCAGTACTTC. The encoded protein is CASSLGTSGQETQYF.

The DNA for the CDR3 is TGTGCCAGCAGCCTCGGACAGGGAGGTTCACCCCTCCACTTT. Translated: CASSLGQGGSPLHF. V is TRBV7-2 and J is TRBJ1-6; the match to TRBD1 covers 8 bases. V shed 5 bases and J 9 bases; nucleotides not matched to a gene: 6. The germline gives CDR1 SGHTA, CDR2 FQGNSA. The CDR3 has 14 amino acids.

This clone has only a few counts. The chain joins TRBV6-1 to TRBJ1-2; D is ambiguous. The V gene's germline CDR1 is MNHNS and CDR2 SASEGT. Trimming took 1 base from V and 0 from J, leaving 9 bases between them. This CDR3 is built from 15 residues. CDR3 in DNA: TGTGCCAGCAGTGAAGAGCCCGAAGCTAACTATGGCTACACCTTC. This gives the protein CASSEEPEANYGYTF.

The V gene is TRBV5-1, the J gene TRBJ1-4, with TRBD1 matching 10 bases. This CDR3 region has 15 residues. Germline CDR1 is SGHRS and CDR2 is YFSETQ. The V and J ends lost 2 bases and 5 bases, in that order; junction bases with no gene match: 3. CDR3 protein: CASSFGTGVNEKLFF. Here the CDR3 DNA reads TGCGCCAGCAGCTTTGGGACAGGGGTGAATGAAAAACTGTTTTTT.

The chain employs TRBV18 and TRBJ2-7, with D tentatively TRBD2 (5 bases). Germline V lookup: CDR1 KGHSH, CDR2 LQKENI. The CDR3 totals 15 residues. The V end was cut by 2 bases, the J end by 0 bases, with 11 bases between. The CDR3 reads CASSPGSVSSYEQYF. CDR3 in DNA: TGTGCCAGCTCACCAGGTAGCGTTAGCTCCTACGAGCAGTACTTC.

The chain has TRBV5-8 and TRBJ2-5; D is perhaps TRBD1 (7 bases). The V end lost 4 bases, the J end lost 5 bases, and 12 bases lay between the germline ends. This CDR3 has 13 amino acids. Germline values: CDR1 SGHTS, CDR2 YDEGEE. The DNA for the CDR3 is TGTGCCAGCAGCCAACAGGGGAGGGAGACCCAGTACTTC. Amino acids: CASSQQGRETQYF.

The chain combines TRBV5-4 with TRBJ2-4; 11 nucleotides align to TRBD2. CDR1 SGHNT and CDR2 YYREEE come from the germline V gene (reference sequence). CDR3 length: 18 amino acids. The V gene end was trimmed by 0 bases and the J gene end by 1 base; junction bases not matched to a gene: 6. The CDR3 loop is CASSLGSGRAGAKNIQYF. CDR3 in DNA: TGTGCCAGCAGCTTGGGTAGCGGGAGGGCCGGGGCCAAAAACATTCAGTACTTC.

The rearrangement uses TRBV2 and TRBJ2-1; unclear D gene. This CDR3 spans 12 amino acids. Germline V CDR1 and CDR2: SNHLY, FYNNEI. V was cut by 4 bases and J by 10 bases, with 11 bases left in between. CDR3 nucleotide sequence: TGTGCCAGCAGTGGGGTGACCCGGGAGCAGTTCTTC. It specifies CASSGVTREQFF. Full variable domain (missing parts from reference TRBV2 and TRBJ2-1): EPEVTQTPSHQVTQMGQEVILRCVPISNHLYFYWYRQILGQKVEFLVSFYNNEISEKSEIFDDQFSVERPDGSNFTLKIRSTKLEDSAMYFCASSGVTREQFFGPGTRLTVL.

CDR3 amino acids: CASSRGQETQYF. In nucleotides, the CDR3 is TGCGCCAGTTCCAGGGGGCAAGAGACCCAGTACTTC. The gene calls are TRBV10-1 and TRBJ2-5; 7 bases are shared with TRBD1. Germline CDR1 is WNHNN and CDR2 is SYGVQD (reference sequence). The J segment lost 2 bases and the V segment lost 9 bases, leaving 3 bases of the junction unmatched. The CDR3 consists of 12 residues.